This T cell receptor beta chain was recovered during a study of blood T cell repertoires in COVID-19 (dated by TCRdb to the early 2020s). Concerning the study at large: Collaborator samples came from the United States, Italy and Spain and covered acute and convalescent phases of COVID-19. A de-identified subject ID, COVID-19 status, age in years and sex were almost always included in the sample metadata. Subjects who had been exposed to COVID-19, were actively infected with it, or had recovered from it provided the deeply sampled blood TCRbeta repertoires that made up the dataset. Samples were obtained from the ongoing ImmuneRACE study (first 160 participants) and from 1,254 subjects provided by 6 global collaborators. The material from the prospective study consisted of cDNA or gDNA derived from T cells, B-cell-depleted T cells, or PBMCs. Where available, HLA class I and class II types were taken from metadata supplied by the sample provider and were not determined by assay-based typing. The repertoires were released in a freely available public database meant as a resource for research on the immune response to SARS-CoV-2.

The immunoSEQ Assay, a bias-controlled multiplex PCR, was used to amplify TCRbeta CDR3 regions from genomic DNA. Per the authors' processing: Within the assay, amplification of reference gene primers was used to estimate how many nucleated cells each sample contained. Sequence reads were collapsed and filtered to measure the absolute abundance of every unique TCRbeta CDR3 rearrangement. For each sample, productive Simpson clonality was calculated by taking the square root of Simpson's diversity index across productive rearrangements. This is the immuneACCESS table as TCRdb keeps it, with only in-frame sequences that have V and J called. A part of the clones is gone; compared with another copy, unresolved V genes explain less than half, and the rest is unexplained. V and J calls and clone size are as listed in that table; D and trimming were resolved from the DNA. For this sample there are about 49,000 clones; about 85% appear just once. The ten top clones hold about 5% of the sample.

V lost 4 bases and J lost 4 bases, and the count of bases not matched to a germline gene is 7. Counted from cysteine to phenylalanine, this CDR3 has 15 amino acids. Just CDR3 DNA is preserved here, 45 bases in frame from base 1. CDR1 is given as GTSNPN and CDR2 as SVGIG, both from the germline V gene (reference sequence). Collaborating institutions collected whole blood in K2EDTA tubes following their own protocols. For TCRbeta analysis, collaborators shipped samples in one of three forms: frozen whole blood, isolated PBMCs, or DNA extracted from either of those sample types. The paper as a whole reports these results and caveats: Clinical and demographic metadata were provided uncurated, with the amount varying by source and participant.

On this clone: What this receptor recognizes is not known. Per-base qualities were not stored, and no clone one base away is much larger.

The sequenced material came from peripheral blood. Recombination connected TRBV30 to TRBJ2-3; 11 of the junction bases match TRBD2. The source is a man aged 40-49 years with active COVID-19. The sequenced DNA is TGTGCCTGGAATAGCGGGAGGGTTAGCTCAGATACGCAGTATTTT. Its amino acids are CAWNSGRVSSDTQYF.